Sequencing of this T cell receptor beta chain was carried out in a study of T cells in localized non-small cell lung cancer. The study, taken as a whole, reports: Among blood samples, higher T cell density accompanied longer overall survival. Adjacent lung held a median about 57 of the top 100 tumor clones. Since sequencing was restricted to only one region of the tumor, intratumor heterogeneity remains a possibility.

With respect to this clone: Its specificity is unknown.

CDR3 size: 14 residues. Germline values: CDR1 MNHNS, CDR2 SASEGT. V lost 7 bases and J lost 5, with 15 bases in between. Sequencing was performed with immunoSEQ multiplex PCR; in TCRdb, only in-frame clones are kept and a portion is missing. The repertoire holds tens of thousands of clones, with almost 90% as singletons. The TCR originated in an older female donor with stage I squamous cell lung carcinoma. The sequencing here drew on peripheral blood, taken before any cancer treatment. V is TRBV6-1 and J is TRBJ1-5; D may be TRBD1 (5 bases). The CDR3 loop is CASTLDSLDQPQHF. The CDR3 coding sequence is TGTGCCAGCACCTTAGACAGCCTAGATCAGCCCCAGCATTTT.